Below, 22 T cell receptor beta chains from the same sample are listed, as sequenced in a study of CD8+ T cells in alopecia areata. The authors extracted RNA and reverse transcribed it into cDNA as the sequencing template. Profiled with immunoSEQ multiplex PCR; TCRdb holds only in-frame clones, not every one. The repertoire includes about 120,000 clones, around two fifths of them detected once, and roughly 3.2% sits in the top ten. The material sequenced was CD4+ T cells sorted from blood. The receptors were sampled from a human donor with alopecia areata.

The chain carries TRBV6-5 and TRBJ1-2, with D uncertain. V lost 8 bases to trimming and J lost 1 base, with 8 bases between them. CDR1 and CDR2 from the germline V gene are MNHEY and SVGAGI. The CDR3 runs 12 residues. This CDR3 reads CASRANNYGYTF. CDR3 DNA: TGTGCCAGCCGCGCAAATAACTATGGCTACACCTTC.

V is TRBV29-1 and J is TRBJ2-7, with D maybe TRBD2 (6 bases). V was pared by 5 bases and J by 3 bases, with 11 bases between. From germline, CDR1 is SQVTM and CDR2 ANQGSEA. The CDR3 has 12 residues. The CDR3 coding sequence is TGCAGCGTTATGGGACTTAGCTACGAGCAGTACTTC. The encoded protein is CSVMGLSYEQYF.

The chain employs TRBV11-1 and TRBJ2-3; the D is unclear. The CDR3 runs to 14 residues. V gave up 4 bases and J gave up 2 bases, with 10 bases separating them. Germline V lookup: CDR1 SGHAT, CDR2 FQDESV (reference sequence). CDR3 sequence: CASSSDLFTDTQYF. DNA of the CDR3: TGTGCCAGCAGCTCGGACCTGTTCACAGATACGCAGTATTTT.

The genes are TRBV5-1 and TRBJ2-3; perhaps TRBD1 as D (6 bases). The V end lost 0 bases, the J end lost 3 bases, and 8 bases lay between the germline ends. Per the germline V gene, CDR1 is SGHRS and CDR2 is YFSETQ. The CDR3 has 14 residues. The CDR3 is CASSLAGATDTQYF. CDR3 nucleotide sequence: TGCGCCAGCAGCTTGGCAGGGGCGACAGATACGCAGTATTTT.

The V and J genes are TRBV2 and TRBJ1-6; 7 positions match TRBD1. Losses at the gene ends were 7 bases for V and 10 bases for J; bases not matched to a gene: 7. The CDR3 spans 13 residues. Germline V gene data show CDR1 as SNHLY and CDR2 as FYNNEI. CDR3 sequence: CASKHRGASPLHF. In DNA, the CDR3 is TGTGCCAGCAAACACAGGGGTGCCTCACCCCTCCACTTT.

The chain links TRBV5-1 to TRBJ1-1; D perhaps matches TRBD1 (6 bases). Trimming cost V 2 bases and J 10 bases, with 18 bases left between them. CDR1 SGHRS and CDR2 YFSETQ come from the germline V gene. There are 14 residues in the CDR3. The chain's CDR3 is CASSFNRESKGAFF. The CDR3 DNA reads TGCGCCAGCAGCTTTAACAGGGAAAGCAAGGGAGCTTTCTTT.

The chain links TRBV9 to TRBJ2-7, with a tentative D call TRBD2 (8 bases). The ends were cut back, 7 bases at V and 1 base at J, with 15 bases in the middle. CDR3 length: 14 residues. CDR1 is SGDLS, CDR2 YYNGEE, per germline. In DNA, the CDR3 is TGTGCCAGCGGTAGCGGGACAGAATCCTACGAGCAGTACTTC. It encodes CASGSGTESYEQYF.

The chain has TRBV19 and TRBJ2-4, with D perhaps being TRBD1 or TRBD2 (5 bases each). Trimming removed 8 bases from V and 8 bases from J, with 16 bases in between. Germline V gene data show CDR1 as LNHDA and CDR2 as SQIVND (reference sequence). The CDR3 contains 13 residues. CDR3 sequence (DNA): TGTGCCAGTTACGGGACGGATAAGTACATTCAGTACTTC. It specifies CASYGTDKYIQYF.

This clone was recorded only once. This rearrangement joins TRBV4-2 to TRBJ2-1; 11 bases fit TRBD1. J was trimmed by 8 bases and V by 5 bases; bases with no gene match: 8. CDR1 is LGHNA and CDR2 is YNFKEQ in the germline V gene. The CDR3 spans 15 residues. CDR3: CASSYGQGASDEQFF. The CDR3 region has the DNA TGTGCCAGCAGCTACGGACAGGGGGCGTCTGATGAGCAGTTCTTC.

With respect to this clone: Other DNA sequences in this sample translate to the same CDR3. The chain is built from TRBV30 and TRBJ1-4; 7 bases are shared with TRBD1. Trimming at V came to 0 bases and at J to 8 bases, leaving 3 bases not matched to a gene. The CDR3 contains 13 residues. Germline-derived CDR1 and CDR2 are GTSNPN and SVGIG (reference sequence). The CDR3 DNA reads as TGTGCCTGGAGTGTACAGGGGTGGGAAAAACTGTTTTTT. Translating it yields CAWSVQGWEKLFF.

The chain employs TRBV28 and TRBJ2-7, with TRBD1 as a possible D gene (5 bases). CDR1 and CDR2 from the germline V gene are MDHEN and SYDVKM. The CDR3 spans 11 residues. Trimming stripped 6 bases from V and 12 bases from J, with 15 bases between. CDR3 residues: CASSLWGVVYF. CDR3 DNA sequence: TGTGCCAGCAGCCTGTGGGGCGTCGTGTACTTC.

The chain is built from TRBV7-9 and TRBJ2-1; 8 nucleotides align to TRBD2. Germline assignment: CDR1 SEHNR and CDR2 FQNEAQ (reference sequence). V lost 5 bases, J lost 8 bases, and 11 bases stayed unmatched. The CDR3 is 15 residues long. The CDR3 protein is CASSQPGTSYDEQFF. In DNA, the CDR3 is TGTGCCAGCAGCCAACCCGGGACTAGTTACGATGAGCAGTTCTTC.

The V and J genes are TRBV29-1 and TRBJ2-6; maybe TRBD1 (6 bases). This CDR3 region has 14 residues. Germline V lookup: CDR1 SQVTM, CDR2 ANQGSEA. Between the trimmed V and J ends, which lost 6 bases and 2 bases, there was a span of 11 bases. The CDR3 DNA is TGCAGCGTCCCCGGGACACCTGGGGCCAACGTCCTGACTTTC. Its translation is CSVPGTPGANVLTF.

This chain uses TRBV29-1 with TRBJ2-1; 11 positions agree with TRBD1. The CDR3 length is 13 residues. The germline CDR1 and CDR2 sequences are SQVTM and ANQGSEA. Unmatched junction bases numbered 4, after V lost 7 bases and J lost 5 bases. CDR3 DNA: TGCAGCGCTGGGACAGGGGGAAACAATGAGCAGTTCTTC. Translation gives CSAGTGGNNEQFF.

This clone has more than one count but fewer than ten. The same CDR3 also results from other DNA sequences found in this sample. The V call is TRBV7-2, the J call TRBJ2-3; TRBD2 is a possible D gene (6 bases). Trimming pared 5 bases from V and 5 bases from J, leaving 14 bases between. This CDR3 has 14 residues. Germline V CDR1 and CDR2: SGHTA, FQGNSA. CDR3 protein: CASSTRTGGDTQYF. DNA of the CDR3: TGTGCCAGCAGCACCAGGACCGGGGGAGATACGCAGTATTTT.

For the CDR3, the DNA is TGTGCCAGCAGCTTAGGTGGGCGGGATGAGCAGTTCTTC. It translates to CASSLGGRDEQFF. The genes are TRBV7-6 and TRBJ2-1, with D possibly TRBD2 on 5 matching bases. V lost 1 base and J lost 8, with 9 bases in between. The CDR3 totals 13 residues. Per germline, CDR1 SGHVS and CDR2 FNYEAQ.

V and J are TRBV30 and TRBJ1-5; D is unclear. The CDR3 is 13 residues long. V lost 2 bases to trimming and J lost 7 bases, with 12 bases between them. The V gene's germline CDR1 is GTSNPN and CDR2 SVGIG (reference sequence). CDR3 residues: CAWSRQESQPQHF. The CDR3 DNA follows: TGTGCCTGGAGTAGGCAGGAGTCCCAGCCCCAGCATTTT.

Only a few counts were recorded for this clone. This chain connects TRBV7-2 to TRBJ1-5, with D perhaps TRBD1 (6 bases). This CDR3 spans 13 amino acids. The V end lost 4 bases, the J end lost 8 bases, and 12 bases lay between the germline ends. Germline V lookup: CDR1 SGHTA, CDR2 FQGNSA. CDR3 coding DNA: TGTGCCAGCAGCTCGAACAGGGAAGAGCCCCAGCATTTT. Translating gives CASSSNREEPQHF.

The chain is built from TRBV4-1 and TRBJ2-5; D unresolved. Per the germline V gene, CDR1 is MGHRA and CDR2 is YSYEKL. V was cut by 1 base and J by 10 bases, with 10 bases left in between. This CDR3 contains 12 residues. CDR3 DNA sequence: TGCGCCAGCAGCCAAGGTCAACAGTGCCAGTACTTC. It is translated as CASSQGQQCQYF.

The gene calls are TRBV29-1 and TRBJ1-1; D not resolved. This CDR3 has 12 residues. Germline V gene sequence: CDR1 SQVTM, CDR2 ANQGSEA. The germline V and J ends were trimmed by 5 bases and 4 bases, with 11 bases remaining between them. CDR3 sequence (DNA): TGCAGCGTTCGCACCAGTACCACTGAAGCTTTCTTT. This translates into CSVRTSTTEAFF.

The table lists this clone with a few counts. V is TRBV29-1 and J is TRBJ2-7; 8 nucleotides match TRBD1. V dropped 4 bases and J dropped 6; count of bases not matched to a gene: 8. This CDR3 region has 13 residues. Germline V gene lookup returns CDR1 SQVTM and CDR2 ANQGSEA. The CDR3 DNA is TGCAGCGTTGTCCTGGACAGGGTTTCCGAGCAGTACTTC. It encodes CSVVLDRVSEQYF.

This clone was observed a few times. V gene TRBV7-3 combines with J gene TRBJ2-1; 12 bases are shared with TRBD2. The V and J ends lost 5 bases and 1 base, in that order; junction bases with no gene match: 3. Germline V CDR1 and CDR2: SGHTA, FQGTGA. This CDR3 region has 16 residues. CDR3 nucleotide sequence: TGTGCCAGCAGCGCCGGGACTAGCGGGTCCTACAATGAGCAGTTCTTC. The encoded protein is CASSAGTSGSYNEQFF.